The present TCR beta chain was sequenced within a study of human T cells and chemical hapten exposure. Time point: healthy volunteer bleed at 6 weeks. The authors extracted total RNA from unfractionated whole blood. This clonotype showed up just a few times. The library gave individual cDNA molecules unique molecular identifiers. Each CDR3 protein gets one entry after TCRdb re-called the RACE reads with MiXCR. The data contain about 79,000 distinct CDR3 sequences, about 8.6% of them singletons. Germline-derived CDR1 and CDR2 are SEHNR and FQNEAQ (reference sequence). CDR3 size: 17 residues. J gave up 5 bases and V 5 bases, and 13 bases lay outside the gene matches.

The TCR comes from a male donor in good health. Some clones in this sample may be carry-over from other donors' samples. The chain has TRBV7-9 and TRBJ2-1, with 9 bases lining up with TRBD2. Material for sequencing was whole blood. CDR3: CASSPLRVVAGDNEQFF. The CDR3 DNA is TGTGCCAGCAGCCCACTTCGAGTAGTAGCGGGAGACAATGAGCAGTTCTTC.